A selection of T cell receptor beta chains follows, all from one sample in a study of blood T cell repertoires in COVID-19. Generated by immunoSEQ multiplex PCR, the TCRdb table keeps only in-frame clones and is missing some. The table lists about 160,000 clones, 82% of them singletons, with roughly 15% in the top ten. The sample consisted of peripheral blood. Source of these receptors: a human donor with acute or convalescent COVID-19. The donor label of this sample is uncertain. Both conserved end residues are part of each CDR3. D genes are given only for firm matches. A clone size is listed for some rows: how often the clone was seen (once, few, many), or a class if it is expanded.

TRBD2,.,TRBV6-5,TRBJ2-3,CASSPERGDTQYF,TGTGCCAGCAGCCCCGAGCGGGGGGATACGCAGTATTTT
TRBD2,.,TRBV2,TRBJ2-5,CASSEEAGVGETQYF,TGTGCCAGCAGTGAAGAAGCGGGGGTGGGAGAGACCCAGTACTTC
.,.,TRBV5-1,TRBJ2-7,CASSLGGGPTYEQYF,TGCGCCAGCAGCTTGGGAGGGGGACCCACATACGAGCAGTACTTC
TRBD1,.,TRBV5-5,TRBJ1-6,CASSFRPGTGSALHF,TGTGCCAGCAGCTTCCGTCCCGGGACAGGGTCAGCCCTCCACTTT
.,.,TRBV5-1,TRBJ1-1,CASSLTLMNTEAFF,TGCGCCAGCAGCTTGACTCTTATGAACACTGAAGCTTTCTTT
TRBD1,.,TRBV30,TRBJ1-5,CAWNPPGGGGPQHF,TGTGCCTGGAACCCCCCAGGGGGCGGTGGGCCCCAGCATTTT
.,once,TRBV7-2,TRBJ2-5,CASSSFETQYF,TGTGCCAGCAGCTCCTTTGAGACCCAGTACTTC
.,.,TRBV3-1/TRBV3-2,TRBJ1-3,CASSQRGSGNTIYF,TGTGCCAGCAGCCAAAGGGGGTCTGGAAACACCATATATTTT
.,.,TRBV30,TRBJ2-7,CAWRRYGDSRFSKYEQYF,TGTGCCTGGAGGCGTTATGGAGACAGTAGATTCTCCAAATACGAGCAGTACTTC
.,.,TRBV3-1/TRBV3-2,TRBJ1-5,CASSLNRAQPQHF,TGTGCCAGCAGCCTCAACAGGGCCCAGCCCCAGCATTTT
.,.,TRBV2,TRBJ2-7,CASSEQRSEQYF,TGTGCCAGCAGTGAGCAGCGGTCCGAGCAGTACTTC
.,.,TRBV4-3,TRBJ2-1,CASSQSVGQSSYNEQFF,TGCGCCAGCAGCCAAAGTGTTGGACAGAGCTCCTACAATGAGCAGTTCTTC
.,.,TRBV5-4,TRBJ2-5,CASSLHVGAEETQYF,TGTGCCAGCAGCTTGCACGTCGGAGCCGAAGAGACCCAGTACTTC
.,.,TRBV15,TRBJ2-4,CATSSGDNGSIQYF,TGTGCCACCAGCAGCGGGGACAACGGCTCCATTCAGTACTTC
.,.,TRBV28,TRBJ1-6,CASSLGALLALHF,TGTGCCAGCAGTTTGGGGGCCTTGTTGGCCCTCCACTTT
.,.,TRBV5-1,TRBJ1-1,CASSLGQANTEAFF,TGCGCCAGCAGCTTGGGACAGGCGAACACTGAAGCTTTCTTT
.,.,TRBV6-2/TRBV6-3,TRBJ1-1,CASSPQGWFTEAFF,TGTGCCAGCAGTCCCCAGGGGTGGTTCACTGAAGCTTTCTTT
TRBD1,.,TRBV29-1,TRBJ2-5,CSVGQGSETQYF,TGCAGCGTTGGACAGGGGTCGGAGACCCAGTACTTC
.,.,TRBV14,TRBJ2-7,CASSPRKLLIVAEQYF,TGTGCCAGCAGCCCCAGAAAACTGCTAATAGTAGCCGAGCAGTACTTC
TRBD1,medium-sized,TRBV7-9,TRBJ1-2,CASSLNGDRGTYGYTF,TGTGCCAGCAGCTTAAATGGGGACAGGGGGACCTATGGCTACACCTTC
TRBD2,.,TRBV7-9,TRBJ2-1,CASSEAGLPYNEQFF,TGTGCCAGCAGCGAAGCGGGACTACCCTACAATGAGCAGTTCTTC
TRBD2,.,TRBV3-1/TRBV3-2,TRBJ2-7,CASSQDSGLGLGQYF,TGTGCCAGCAGCCAAGATTCGGGACTAGGCCTGGGACAGTACTTC
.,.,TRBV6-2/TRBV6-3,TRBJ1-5,CASSYAQGPQHF,TGTGCCAGCAGTTACGCACAGGGGCCCCAGCATTTT
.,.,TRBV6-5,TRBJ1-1,CASSYSIQGYTEAFF,TGTGCCAGCAGTTACTCGATTCAGGGATACACTGAAGCTTTCTTT
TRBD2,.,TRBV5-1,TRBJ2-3,CASSLGRLAGGRDTQYF,TGCGCCAGCAGCTTGGGTCGGCTAGCGGGGGGGCGCGATACGCAGTATTTT
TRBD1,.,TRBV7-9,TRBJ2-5,CASRDRGRETQYF,TGTGCCAGCAGAGACAGGGGCCGGGAGACCCAGTACTTC
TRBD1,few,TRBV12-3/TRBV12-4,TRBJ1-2,CASSLTGTGGFTF,TGTGCCAGCAGTTTAACCGGGACAGGAGGTTTCACCTTC
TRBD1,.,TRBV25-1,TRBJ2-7,CASRRTGAHEQYF,TGTGCCAGCAGGAGGACAGGAGCCCACGAGCAGTACTTC
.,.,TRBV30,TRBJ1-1,CAWWGQNTEAFF,TGTGCCTGGTGGGGACAGAACACTGAAGCTTTCTTT
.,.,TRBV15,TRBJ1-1,CATSRKGGAEAFF,TGTGCCACCAGCAGAAAGGGAGGCGCTGAAGCTTTCTTT
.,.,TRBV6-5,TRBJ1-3,CASSHLSSGNTIYF,TGTGCCAGTTCCCATCTTAGCTCTGGAAACACCATATATTTT